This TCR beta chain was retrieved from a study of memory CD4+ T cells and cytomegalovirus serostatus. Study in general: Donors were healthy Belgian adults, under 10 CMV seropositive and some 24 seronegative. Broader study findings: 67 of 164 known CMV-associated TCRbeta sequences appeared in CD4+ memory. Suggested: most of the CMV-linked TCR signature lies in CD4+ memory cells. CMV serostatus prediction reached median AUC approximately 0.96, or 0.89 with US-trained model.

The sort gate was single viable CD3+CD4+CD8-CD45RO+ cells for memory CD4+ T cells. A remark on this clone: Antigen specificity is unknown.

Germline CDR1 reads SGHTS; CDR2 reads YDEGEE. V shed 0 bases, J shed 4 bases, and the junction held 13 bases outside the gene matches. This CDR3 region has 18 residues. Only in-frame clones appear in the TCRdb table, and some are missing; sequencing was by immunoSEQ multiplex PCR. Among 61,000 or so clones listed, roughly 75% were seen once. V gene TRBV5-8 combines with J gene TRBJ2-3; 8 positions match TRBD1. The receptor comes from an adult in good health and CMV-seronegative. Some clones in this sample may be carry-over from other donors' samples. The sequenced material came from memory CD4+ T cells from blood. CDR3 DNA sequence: TGTGCCAGCAGCTTGGGGGGCGCAGGGGGCTGGGCACCAGATACGCAGTATTTT. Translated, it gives CASSLGGAGGWAPDTQYF.